What follows describes a single T cell receptor beta chain. Authors' processing steps: Estimated nucleated cell counts came from reference gene primer amplification. Data came from immunoSEQ multiplex PCR; TCRdb stores just in-frame clones and leaves some out. V and J calls and clone size are those listed in that table; D and trimming were worked out from the DNA. The sample yields roughly 320,000 clones, around 87% seen once. The sample originates from a study of blood T cell repertoires in COVID-19. Across the study: Specimens from acute and convalescent COVID-19 originated in the United States, Italy and Spain. Sample material is recorded as cDNA or gDNA derived from T cells, B-cell-depleted T cells, or PBMCs.

The sequence was collected from a man between 70 and 80 years old with acute or convalescent COVID-19. Source material: peripheral blood.

The CDR3 spells CASSVTPGTSGLVEQFF. As DNA, the CDR3 is TGTGCCAGCAGCGTAACACCCGGGACTAGCGGTCTCGTAGAGCAGTTCTTC. V gene TRBV9 combines with J gene TRBJ2-1; 11 nucleotides align to TRBD2. Germline CDR1 SGDLS, CDR2 YYNGEE. The CDR3 covers 17 residues. The V gene end was trimmed by 1 base and the J gene end by 10 bases; junction bases not matched to a gene: 13.